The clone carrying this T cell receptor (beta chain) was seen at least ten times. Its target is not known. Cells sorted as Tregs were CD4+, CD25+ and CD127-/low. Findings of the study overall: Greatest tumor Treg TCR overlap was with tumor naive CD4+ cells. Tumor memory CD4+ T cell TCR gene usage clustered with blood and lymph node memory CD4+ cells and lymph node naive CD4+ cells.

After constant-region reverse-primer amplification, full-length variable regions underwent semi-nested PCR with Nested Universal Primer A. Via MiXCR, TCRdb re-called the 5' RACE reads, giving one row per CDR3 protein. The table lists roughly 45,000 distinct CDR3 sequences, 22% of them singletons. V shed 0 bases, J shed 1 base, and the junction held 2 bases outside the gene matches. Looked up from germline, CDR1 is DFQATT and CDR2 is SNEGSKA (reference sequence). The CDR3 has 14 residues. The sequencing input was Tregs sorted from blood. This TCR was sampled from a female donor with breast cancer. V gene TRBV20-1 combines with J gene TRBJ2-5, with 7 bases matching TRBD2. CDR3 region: CSARDREGQETQYF. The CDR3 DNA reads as TGCAGTGCTAGAGACAGGGAGGGCCAAGAGACCCAGTACTTC.